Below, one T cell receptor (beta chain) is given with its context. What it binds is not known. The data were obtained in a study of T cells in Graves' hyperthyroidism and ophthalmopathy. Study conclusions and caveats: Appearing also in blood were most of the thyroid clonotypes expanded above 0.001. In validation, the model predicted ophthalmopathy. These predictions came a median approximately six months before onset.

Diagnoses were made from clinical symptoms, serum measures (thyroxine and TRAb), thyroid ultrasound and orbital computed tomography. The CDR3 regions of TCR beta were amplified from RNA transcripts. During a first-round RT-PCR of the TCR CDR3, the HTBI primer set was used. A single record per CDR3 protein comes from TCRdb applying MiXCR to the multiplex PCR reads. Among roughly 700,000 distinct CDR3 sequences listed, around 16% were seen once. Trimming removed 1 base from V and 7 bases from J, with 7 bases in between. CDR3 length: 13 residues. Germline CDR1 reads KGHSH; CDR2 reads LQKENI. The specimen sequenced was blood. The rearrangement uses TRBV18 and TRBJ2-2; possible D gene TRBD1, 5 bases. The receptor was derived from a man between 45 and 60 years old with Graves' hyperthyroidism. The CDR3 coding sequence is TGTGCCAGCTCACCACAAGGGGTCGGGGAGCTGTTTTTT. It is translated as CASSPQGVGELFF. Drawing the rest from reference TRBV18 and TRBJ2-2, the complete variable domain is NAGVMQNPRHLVRRRGQEARLRCSPMKGHSHVYWYRQLPEEGLKFMVYLQKENIIDESGMPKERFSAEFPKEGPSILRIQQVVRGDSAAYFCASSPQGVGELFFGEGSRLTVL.